The sequence of this T cell receptor beta chain was determined in a study of metastatic and nonmetastatic thyroid tumors. Study-wide background: Malignant and benign thyroid patients had repertoires compared in peripheral blood and tumor or nodule tissue.

Comments on this clone: Antigen: not known.

Germline V CDR1 and CDR2: PRHDT, FYEKMQ (reference sequence). V was pared by 5 bases and J by 0 bases, with 4 bases of the junction left unmatched. This CDR3 contains 14 residues. There were no patients who had received any treatment before thyroid surgery. General study points: It was reported that TCR beta diversity was significantly higher in malignant thyroid tumors than benign nodules, in blood and tumor.

As originally analysed: Clinicopathological groups differed in CDR3, with these differences serving to build a distant-metastasis classifier for papillary thyroid cancer. MiXCR re-clonotyped the PCR reads for TCRdb. The V and J calls come from TCRdb's annotation, not from the publication. Of some 28,000 clones in the sample, roughly 3.7% were seen once. The chain has TRBV13 and TRBJ2-7; 7 positions agree with TRBD1. Material: blood. The receptor was isolated from a male donor with papillary thyroid cancer or a benign thyroid nodule (not recorded which). Some clones in this sample may be carry-over from other donors' samples. The CDR3 sequence: CASSRGQLSYEQYF. CDR3 coding DNA: TGTGCCAGCAGCAGGGGACAGCTCTCCTACGAGCAGTACTTC.